The 20 T cell receptor beta chains below come from one sample, sequenced in a study of cytomegalovirus exposure and HLA in healthy donors. Profiling relied on immunoSEQ multiplex PCR, and the TCRdb table lists in-frame clones only, not all of them. Of roughly 120,000 clones in the sample, approximately 88% are singletons; the top ten hold about 6%. Sequences were obtained from PBMCs. The receptors were gathered from a woman younger than 30 in good health and CMV-seropositive.

This chain's CDR3 is CASSSGQDFDNQPQHF. The CDR3 nucleotides are TGTGCCAGCAGTTCAGGACAGGACTTTGACAATCAGCCCCAGCATTTT. The genes are TRBV27 and TRBJ1-5, with 7 bases identical to TRBD1. With 4 bases clipped from V and 3 bases from J, the junction kept 9 bases outside the gene matches. Germline V gene data show CDR1 as MNHEY and CDR2 as SMNVEV (reference sequence). The CDR3 length is 16 residues.

The chain combines TRBV4-1 with TRBJ1-2, with D possibly being TRBD1 (6 bases). The CDR3 consists of 15 residues. Germline V gene data show CDR1 as MGHRA and CDR2 as YSYEKL. Trimming left V 3 bases short and J 0 bases short, with 11 bases between. For the CDR3, the DNA is TGCGCCAGCAGCCATCAAGGGGGACCTAACTATGGCTACACCTTC. The encoded protein is CASSHQGGPNYGYTF.

This clone occurred once. The rearrangement uses TRBV19 and TRBJ1-2; 11 nucleotides align to TRBD1. V trimming: 5 bases; J trimming: 2 bases; junction bases outside the gene matches: 7. The V gene's germline CDR1 is LNHDA and CDR2 SQIVND (reference sequence). This CDR3 comprises 16 residues. The CDR3 coding sequence is TGTGCCAGTAGTCCCGGACAGGGGGCTTTCAACTATGGCTACACCTTC. Its protein product is CASSPGQGAFNYGYTF.

This chain links TRBV4-1 with TRBJ2-3; no definite D call. CDR1 is MGHRA, CDR2 YSYEKL, per germline. The CDR3 covers 16 residues. V was trimmed by 1 base and J by 1 base, leaving 12 bases between them. The CDR3 DNA reads TGCGCCAGCAGCCAAGGCCCTTTACTTGGCACAGATACGCAGTATTTT. It codes for CASSQGPLLGTDTQYF.

The J gene is TRBJ2-2, the V gene TRBV15; no definite D call. CDR3 length: 16 residues. Trimming took off 0 bases at V and 5 bases at J, with 13 bases between the two ends. Germline CDR1 LNHNV, CDR2 YYDKDF (reference sequence). CDR3 in amino acids: CATSRDSGSLTGELFF. Here the CDR3 DNA reads TGTGCCACCAGCAGAGATTCCGGGTCCTTGACCGGGGAGCTGTTTTTT.

This sequence joins TRBV6-1 and TRBJ1-4; D is undetermined. CDR1 is MNHNS, CDR2 SASEGT, per germline. The CDR3 is 15 amino acids. With 8 bases removed from V and 7 bases from J, the gap between germline ends came to 20 bases. The DNA of the CDR3 is TGTGCCAGCGAGCCGGCTCGGGGTGGTTTTGAAAAACTGTTTTTT. It translates to CASEPARGGFEKLFF.

V gene TRBV6-5 combines with J gene TRBJ1-1, with D perhaps matching TRBD1 (5 bases). CDR1 and CDR2 (germline): MNHEY, SVGAGI. There are 14 residues in the CDR3. Trimming cost V 6 bases and J 1 base, with 12 bases left between them. The DNA of the CDR3 is TGTGCCAGCAGACCCCAGGGTCCGAACACTGAAGCTTTCTTT. Amino acids: CASRPQGPNTEAFF.

In this sample, this clone turned up once. This chain connects TRBV27 to TRBJ1-1; TRBD1 might be the D (5 bases). V lost 4 bases, J lost 5 bases, and 8 bases lay in between. In germline, CDR1 is MNHEY, CDR2 SMNVEV (reference sequence). The CDR3 is 12 amino acids. In DNA form, the CDR3 reads TGTGCCAGCAGTTGGGGGGGGACTGAAGCTTTCTTT. Its translation is CASSWGGTEAFF.

J is TRBJ2-1 and V is TRBV11-2; D perhaps matches TRBD1 (5 bases). Deletions cut 5 bases from V and 7 bases from J, with 12 bases between. The CDR3 has 13 residues. The germline V gene has CDR1 SGHAT and CDR2 FQNNGV. CDR3 in amino acids: CASSEPAGNEQFF. DNA for the CDR3: TGTGCCAGCAGCGAACCCGCAGGGAATGAGCAGTTCTTC. Variable domain in full (rest from reference TRBV11-2 and TRBJ2-1): EAGVAQSPRYKIIEKRQSVAFWCNPISGHATLYWYQQILGQGPKLLIQFQNNGVVDDSQLPKDRFSAERLKGVDSTLKIQPAKLEDSAVYLCASSEPAGNEQFFGPGTRLTVL.

The sample holds one count of this clone. The CDR3 bases are TGTGCCATCAGTGACTCCGCAGGGGGCGCGATGAATGAGCAGTTCTTC. Translating it yields CAISDSAGGAMNEQFF. V is TRBV10-3 and J is TRBJ2-1, with 8 bases lining up with TRBD1. The V gene's germline CDR1 is ENHRY and CDR2 SYGVKD. The CDR3 consists of 16 residues. With 3 bases clipped from V and 7 bases from J, the junction kept 11 bases outside the gene matches.

This chain joins TRBV7-2 and TRBJ2-7, with 7 bases identical to TRBD2. The CDR3 is 15 amino acids. Trimming at V came to 5 bases and at J to 7 bases, leaving 14 bases not matched to a gene. Germline V CDR1 and CDR2: SGHTA, FQGNSA. The CDR3 bases are TGTGCCAGCAGCCAAGGGAGGGACTCCTCCTGGGAGCAGTACTTC. This translates into CASSQGRDSSWEQYF.

The chain links TRBV9 to TRBJ1-1; D is unresolved. CDR3 size: 14 residues. Germline V CDR1 and CDR2: SGDLS, YYNGEE. Trimming removed 0 bases from V and 1 base from J, with 7 bases in between. CDR3 protein: CASSVVPGNTEAFF. The CDR3 DNA reads as TGTGCCAGCAGCGTAGTGCCGGGGAACACTGAAGCTTTCTTT. Full variable domain (missing parts from reference TRBV9 and TRBJ1-1): DSGVTQTPKHLITATGQRVTLRCSPRSGDLSVYWYQQSLDQGLQFLIQYYNGEERAKGNILERFSAQQFPDLHSELNLSSLELGDSALYFCASSVVPGNTEAFFGQGTRLTVV.

This clone was detected only once. The V call is TRBV5-1, the J call TRBJ2-7; 10 nucleotides match TRBD1. Looked up from germline, CDR1 is SGHRS and CDR2 is YFSETQ. The CDR3 runs 14 residues. V gave up 0 bases and J gave up 6 bases; unmatched junction bases: 3. The DNA for the CDR3 is TGCGCCAGCAGCTTGGAGGACAGGGGGAGCGAGCAGTACTTC. Translation: CASSLEDRGSEQYF.

The genes are TRBV30 and TRBJ2-3; possibly TRBD2 for D (5 bases). Trimming stripped 5 bases from V and 8 bases from J, with 11 bases between. Germline CDR1 reads GTSNPN; CDR2 reads SVGIG (reference sequence). There are 11 residues in the CDR3. The CDR3 spells CAWDRGVTQYF. CDR3 sequence (DNA): TGTGCCTGGGACCGGGGAGTTACGCAGTATTTT. Based on the CDR3 plus reference TRBV30 and TRBJ2-3, the full variable domain is SQTIHQWPATLVQPVGSPLSLECTVEGTSNPNLYWYRQAAGRGLQLLFYSVGIGQISSEVPQNLSASRPQDRQFILSSKKLLLSDSGFYLCAWDRGVTQYFGPGTRLTVL.

V and J are TRBV7-9 and TRBJ2-2, with 8 nucleotides matching TRBD2. This CDR3 has 15 amino acids. With 7 bases clipped from V and 2 bases from J, the junction kept 6 bases outside the gene matches. Germline lookup yields CDR1 SEHNR and CDR2 FQNEAQ (reference sequence). The CDR3 nucleotides are TGTGCCAGCAACCCGGGAGGGGGAAACACCGGGGAGCTGTTTTTT. It translates to CASNPGGGNTGELFF. The entire variable domain, with the rest obtained from reference TRBV7-9 and TRBJ2-2, is as follows: DTGVSQNPRHKITKRGQNVTFRCDPISEHNRLYWYRQTLGQGPEFLTYFQNEAQLEKSRLLSDRFSAERPKGSFSTLEIQRTEQGDSAMYLCASNPGGGNTGELFFGEGSRLTVL.

The chain links TRBV7-9 to TRBJ1-2, with 8 positions matching TRBD1. With V trimmed by 7 bases and J by 5 bases, 9 bases remained unmatched. The CDR3 runs 14 residues. Germline loops: CDR1 SEHNR, CDR2 FQNEAQ (reference sequence). The DNA of the CDR3 is TGTGCCAGCACGGAATCAGGGGGCTCATATGGCTACACCTTC. It translates to CASTESGGSYGYTF.

The chain recombines TRBV4-2 with TRBJ1-1; D possibly corresponds to TRBD1 (5 bases). The CDR3 is 15 residues long. From germline, CDR1 is LGHNA and CDR2 YNFKEQ. V gave up 0 bases and J gave up 8 bases, with 16 bases separating them. CDR3 sequence (DNA): TGTGCCAGCAGCCAAGATGGGGGACTAACCCGGGAAGCTTTCTTT. Encoded protein: CASSQDGGLTREAFF.

This clone occurred once. This chain connects TRBV19 to TRBJ2-2; 10 nucleotides align to TRBD2. The germline gives CDR1 LNHDA, CDR2 SQIVND (reference sequence). The V segment lost 5 bases and the J segment 4 bases; nucleotides outside the gene matches: 4. The CDR3 contains 15 residues. The CDR3 DNA sequence: TGTGCCAGTAGTCTGGGACTAGCGACCACCGGGGAGCTGTTTTTT. It translates to CASSLGLATTGELFF.

The chain couples TRBV28 to TRBJ1-5; 10 positions match TRBD1. Germline V gene data show CDR1 as MDHEN and CDR2 as SYDVKM. This CDR3 has 15 residues. Losses at the gene ends were 3 bases for V and 7 bases for J; bases not matched to a gene: 6. In nucleotides, the CDR3 is TGTGCCAGCAGTTTGGGACAGGGGATCAGCCAGCCCCAGCATTTT. Its protein product is CASSLGQGISQPQHF.

This chain uses TRBV6-4 with TRBJ2-3; D remains unclear. The germline CDR1 and CDR2 sequences are MRHNA and SNTAGT. Trimming removed 0 bases at V and 2 bases at J, with 9 bases between. The CDR3 length is 15 residues. Here the CDR3 DNA reads TGTGCCAGCAGTGACTCGTTAGCCCCCACAGATACGCAGTATTTT. It yields the protein CASSDSLAPTDTQYF.